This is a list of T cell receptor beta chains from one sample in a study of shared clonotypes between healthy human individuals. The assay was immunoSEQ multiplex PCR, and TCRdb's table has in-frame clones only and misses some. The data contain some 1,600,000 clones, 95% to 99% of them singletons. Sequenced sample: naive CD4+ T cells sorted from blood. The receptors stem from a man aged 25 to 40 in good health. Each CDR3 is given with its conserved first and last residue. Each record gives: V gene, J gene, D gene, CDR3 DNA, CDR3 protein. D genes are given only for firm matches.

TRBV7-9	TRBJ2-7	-	TGTGCCAGCAGCTTCAGCTACTACGAGCAGTACTTC	CASSFSYYEQYF
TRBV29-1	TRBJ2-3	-	TGCAGCGTTGAAGATTTCGGCACAGATACGCAGTATTTT	CSVEDFGTDTQYF
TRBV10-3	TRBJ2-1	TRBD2	TGTGCCATCACCTCGCTAGCGGGAGGGCCTAGCGAGCAGTTCTTC	CAITSLAGGPSEQFF
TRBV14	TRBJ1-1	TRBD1	TGTGCCAGCAGCCAAGGTCCCTACCGGACAGGGTATAACACTGAAGCTTTCTTT	CASSQGPYRTGYNTEAFF
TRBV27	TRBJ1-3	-	TGTGCCAGCAGTTTGAGGGAAGGAAACACCATATATTTT	CASSLREGNTIYF
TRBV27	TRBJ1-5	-	TGTGCCAGCAGTTCTGGGACACTTGTCAATCAGCCCCAGCATTTT	CASSSGTLVNQPQHF
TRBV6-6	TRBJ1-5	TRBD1	TGTGCCACCTACGGGCAGGACAGGGCCCTTACGGCCCAGCATTTT	CATYGQDRALTAQHF
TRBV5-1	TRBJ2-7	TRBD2	TGCGCCAGCAGCTTTTCCCTAGCGGCCGGCGAGCAGTACTTC	CASSFSLAAGEQYF
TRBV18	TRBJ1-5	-	TGTGCCAGCTCACCCGGAAAGGATCAGCCCCAGCATTTT	CASSPGKDQPQHF
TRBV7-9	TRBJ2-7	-	TGTGCCAGCAGCTTAGTAGGGGATAGGAACGAGCAGTACTTC	CASSLVGDRNEQYF
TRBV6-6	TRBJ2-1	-	TGTGCCAGCAGTTACCGCTACAATGAGCAGTTCTTC	CASSYRYNEQFF
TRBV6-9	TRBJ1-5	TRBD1	TGTGCCAGCAGTTCATCCCAGGGGGCTTGGCAGCCCCAGCATTTT	CASSSSQGAWQPQHF
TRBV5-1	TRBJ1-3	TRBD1	TGCGCCAGCAGCTTGGCAGGGGGCGGAAACACCATATATTTT	CASSLAGGGNTIYF
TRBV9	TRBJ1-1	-	TGTGCCAGCAGCGTAGAGGAGAGGGTTGGGGCTGAAGCTTTCTTT	CASSVEERVGAEAFF
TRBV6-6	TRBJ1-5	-	TGTGCCAGCAGTTACGCAGCTAGAAATCAGCCCCAGCATTTT	CASSYAARNQPQHF
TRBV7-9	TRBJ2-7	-	TGTGCCAGCAGCCCGCGGGACGGAAGATCCTACGAGCAGTACTTC	CASSPRDGRSYEQYF
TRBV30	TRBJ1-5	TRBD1	TGTGCCTGGAGTGACCAGGGGGCGCCCGGACAGCCCCAGCATTTT	CAWSDQGAPGQPQHF
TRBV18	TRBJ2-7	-	TGTGCCAGCTCACCGCGCGACAGAGTCTACGAGCAGTACTTC	CASSPRDRVYEQYF
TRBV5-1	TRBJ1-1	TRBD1	TGCGCCAGCAGCTTGGGGACAGGGGCTGAAGCTTTCTTT	CASSLGTGAEAFF
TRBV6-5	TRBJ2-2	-	TGTGCCAGCAGTTACTCGGACCTCGGAACCGGGGAGCTGTTTTTT	CASSYSDLGTGELFF
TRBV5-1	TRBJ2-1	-	TGCGCCAGCAGCTTGCGGAGGGAATACAATGAGCAGTTCTTC	CASSLRREYNEQFF
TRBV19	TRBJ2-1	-	TGTGCCAGTAGTGCTTACAATGAGCAGTTCTTC	CASSAYNEQFF
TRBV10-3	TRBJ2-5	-	TGTGCCATCAGTGGGGACGGGCAAGAGACCCAGTACTTC	CAISGDGQETQYF
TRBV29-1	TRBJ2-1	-	TGCAGCTCCATAGGGGCAGCAAATGAGCAGTTCTTC	CSSIGAANEQFF
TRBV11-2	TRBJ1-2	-	TGTGCCAGCAGCTTAGGGCAGGGGCCTATCTATGGCTACACCTTC	CASSLGQGPIYGYTF
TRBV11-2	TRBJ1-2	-	TGTGCCAGCAGCCCGCTCCGGGGTAGGGATGATGGCTACACCTTC	CASSPLRGRDDGYTF
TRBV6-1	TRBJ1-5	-	TGTGCCAGCAGACATACCAGGGTAAGCAATCAGCCCCAGCATTTT	CASRHTRVSNQPQHF